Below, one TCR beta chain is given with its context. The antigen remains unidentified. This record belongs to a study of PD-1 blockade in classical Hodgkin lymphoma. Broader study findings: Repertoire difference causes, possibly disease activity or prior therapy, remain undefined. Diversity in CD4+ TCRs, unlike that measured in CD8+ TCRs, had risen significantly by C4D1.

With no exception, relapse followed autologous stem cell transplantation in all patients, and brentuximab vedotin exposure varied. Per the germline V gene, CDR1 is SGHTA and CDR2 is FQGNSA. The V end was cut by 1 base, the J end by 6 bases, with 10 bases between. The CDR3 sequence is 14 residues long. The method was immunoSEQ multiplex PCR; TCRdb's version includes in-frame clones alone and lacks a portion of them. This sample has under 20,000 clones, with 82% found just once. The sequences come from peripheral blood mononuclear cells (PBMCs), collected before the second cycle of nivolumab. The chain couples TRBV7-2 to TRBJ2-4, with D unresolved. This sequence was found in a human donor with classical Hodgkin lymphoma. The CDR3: CASSLVPSPNIQYF. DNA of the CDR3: TGTGCCAGCAGCTTAGTCCCCAGCCCAAACATTCAGTACTTC.